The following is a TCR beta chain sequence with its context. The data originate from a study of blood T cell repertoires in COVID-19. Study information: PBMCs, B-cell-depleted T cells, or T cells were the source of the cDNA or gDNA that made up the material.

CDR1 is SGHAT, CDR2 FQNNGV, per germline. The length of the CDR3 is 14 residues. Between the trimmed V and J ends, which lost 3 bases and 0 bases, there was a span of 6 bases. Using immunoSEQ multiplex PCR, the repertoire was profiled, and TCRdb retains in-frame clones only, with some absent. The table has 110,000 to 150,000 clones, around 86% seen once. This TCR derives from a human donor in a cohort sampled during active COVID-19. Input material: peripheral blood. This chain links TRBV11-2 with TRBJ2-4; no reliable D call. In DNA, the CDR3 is TGTGCCAGCAGCTTCGGGTTAGCCAAAAACATTCAGTACTTC. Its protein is CASSFGLAKNIQYF.